The 16 T cell receptor beta chains in this list originate from one sample, sequenced in a study of human T cells and chemical hapten exposure. TCRdb re-called the RACE reads with MiXCR, one entry per CDR3 protein. Of about 160,000 distinct CDR3 sequences in the sample, 25% to 30% were seen once. Time point here: patch test 3, about 24 weeks after DPC sensitization. The treatment: therapeutic diphenylcyclopropenone sensitization with weekly scalp DPC. The sample in question was whole blood, obtained in connection with sensitization to the hapten diphenylcyclopropenone (DPC). All receptors derive from a woman under 30 with alopecia areata. Some clones in this sample may be carry-over from other donors' samples.

A few counts support this clonotype. This chain links TRBV7-2 with TRBJ1-1, with TRBD1 as a possible D gene (6 bases). With 1 base removed from V and 1 base from J, the gap between germline ends came to 10 bases. The CDR3 contains 15 residues. The germline CDR1 and CDR2 sequences are SGHTA and FQGNSA. The CDR3 DNA sequence: TGTGCCAGCAGCTTAGGGGGGGCGGGGAACACTGAAGCTTTCTTT. It yields the protein CASSLGGAGNTEAFF.

The V gene is TRBV3-1, the J gene TRBJ2-2; the D gene is possibly TRBD2 (6 bases). CDR3 size: 16 residues. Trimming took 4 bases from V and 4 from J, leaving 16 bases between them. Germline V gene sequence: CDR1 LGHDT, CDR2 YNNKEL (reference sequence). The DNA for the CDR3 is TGTGCCAGCAGCCTTCAAGGGAGGTCGGGCACCGGGGAGCTGTTTTTT. This encodes CASSLQGRSGTGELFF.

This chain uses TRBV20-1 with TRBJ1-1; tentatively, D is TRBD1 (5 bases). The CDR3 sequence is 13 residues long. CDR1 is DFQATT, CDR2 SNEGSKA, per germline (reference sequence). Trimming took off 6 bases at V and 4 bases at J, with 15 bases between the two ends. The CDR3 protein is CSARWGLATEAFF. The CDR3 DNA reads as TGCAGTGCCAGATGGGGGTTGGCCACTGAAGCTTTCTTT.

The CDR3 nucleotides are TGTGCCAGCAGCAGCATGGGCGGTCTCACAGATACGCAGTATTTT. It yields the protein CASSSMGGLTDTQYF. The V and J genes are TRBV6-6 and TRBJ2-3; D is ambiguous. V lost 6 bases and J lost 2, with 15 bases in between. The germline CDR1 and CDR2 sequences are MNHNY and SVGAGI (reference sequence). CDR3 size: 15 residues.

The CDR3 sequence: CSVEDGQQASYEQYF. The CDR3 DNA reads as TGCAGCGTTGAAGATGGGCAACAGGCATCCTACGAGCAGTACTTC. The chain couples TRBV29-1 to TRBJ2-7; possible D gene TRBD1, 5 bases. The V gene's germline CDR1 is SQVTM and CDR2 ANQGSEA. Trimming cost V 0 bases and J 1 base, with 13 bases left between them. The CDR3 extends over 15 amino acids.

The chain joins TRBV29-1 to TRBJ2-7, with TRBD2 matching over 7 bases. This CDR3 contains 17 residues. Germline CDR1 SQVTM, CDR2 ANQGSEA. V lost 7 bases, J lost 3 bases, and 21 bases stayed unmatched. The CDR3 loop reads CSAVWGGRAPPIYEQYF. The DNA of the CDR3 is TGCAGCGCTGTTTGGGGCGGGAGAGCTCCCCCTATCTACGAGCAGTACTTC.

The sample holds a few counts of this clonotype. V usage is TRBV29-1 and J usage is TRBJ2-7; 8 nucleotides match TRBD2. CDR1 is SQVTM and CDR2 is ANQGSEA in the germline V gene. The CDR3 length is 14 residues. The V and J ends lost 4 bases and 3 bases, in that order; junction bases with no gene match: 8. The CDR3 spells CSVAASGSRYEQYF. The CDR3 bases are TGCAGCGTTGCTGCTAGCGGGTCTCGCTACGAGCAGTACTTC.

As for this clonotype: The junction departs from germline at one end; a sequencing error may be responsible. V gene TRBV29-1 combines with J gene TRBJ2-3, with D tentatively TRBD1 (7 bases). CDR1 SQVTM and CDR2 ANQGSEA come from the germline V gene. This CDR3 contains 14 residues. DNA of the CDR3: TGCAGCGGTGAAGGGGGCGCGGGGCCAGATACGCAGTATTTT. Translated: CSGEGGAGPDTQYF.

V and J are TRBV11-2 and TRBJ2-1; TRBD2 aligns across 7 bases. Germline CDR1 SGHAT, CDR2 FQNNGV. The CDR3 is 13 residues long. The V and J ends lost 0 bases and 10 bases, in that order; junction bases with no gene match: 3. CDR3 bases: TGTGCCAGCAGCTTAGATAGCGGGCAGGAGCAGTTCTTC. Encoded protein: CASSLDSGQEQFF. Complete variable domain (other parts from reference TRBV11-2 and TRBJ2-1): EAGVAQSPRYKIIEKRQSVAFWCNPISGHATLYWYQQILGQGPKLLIQFQNNGVVDDSQLPKDRFSAERLKGVDSTLKIQPAKLEDSAVYLCASSLDSGQEQFFGPGTRLTVL.

In its sample, this clonotype was seen a few times. The chain uses TRBV19 and TRBJ1-2; 10 bases map to TRBD1. The CDR3 is 15 residues long. The germline V gene has CDR1 LNHDA and CDR2 SQIVND (reference sequence). With V trimmed by 5 bases and J by 3 bases, 6 bases remained unmatched. The CDR3 DNA sequence: TGTGCCAGTAGTTCCCAGGGGACAGGGGACTATGGCTACACCTTC. Protein: CASSSQGTGDYGYTF.

This sequence joins TRBV7-2 and TRBJ2-1; perhaps TRBD2 as D (6 bases). Trimming cost V 3 bases and J 6 bases, with 18 bases left between them. Germline CDR1 reads SGHTA; CDR2 reads FQGNSA. The CDR3 is made up of 16 amino acids. CDR3 sequence reads: CASSFSVREYFNEQFF. In nucleotides, the CDR3 is TGTGCCAGCAGCTTTAGTGTACGGGAGTACTTCAATGAGCAGTTCTTC.

The chain recombines TRBV11-1 with TRBJ2-1; tentatively, D is TRBD1 or TRBD2 (5 bases each). Germline V gives CDR1 SGHAT, CDR2 FQDESV (reference sequence). V was pared by 1 base and J by 8 bases, with 12 bases between. The CDR3 sequence is 14 residues long. CDR3 in DNA: TGTGCCAGCAGCTTAGGATCCGGGACGTATGAGCAGTTCTTC. It translates to CASSLGSGTYEQFF.

V gene TRBV20-1 combines with J gene TRBJ1-4; D unresolved. Germline V gene lookup returns CDR1 DFQATT and CDR2 SNEGSKA (reference sequence). V dropped 0 bases and J dropped 8 bases, with 13 bases sitting between them. The CDR3 length is 14 residues. Written as DNA, the CDR3 is TGCAGTGCTAGAGATCGGGGTGAATGGGAAAAACTGTTTTTT. Its translation is CSARDRGEWEKLFF.

This clonotype was recorded a few times. The chain uses TRBV5-1 and TRBJ2-1; 14 bases are a match to TRBD2. V shed 0 bases and J 4 bases; nucleotides not matched to a gene: 3. CDR1 is SGHRS, CDR2 YFSETQ, per germline. The CDR3 runs to 17 residues. As DNA, the CDR3 is TGCGCCAGCAGCTTGGGACTAGCGGGAGGGCCTTACAATGAGCAGTTCTTC. It is translated as CASSLGLAGGPYNEQFF. The full variable domain, its missing parts supplied by reference TRBV5-1 and TRBJ2-1, is KAGVTQTPRYLIKTRGQQVTLSCSPISGHRSVSWYQQTPGQGLQFLFEYFSETQRNKGNFPGRFSGRQFSNSRSEMNVSTLELGDSALYLCASSLGLAGGPYNEQFFGPGTRLTVL.

This sequence joins TRBV7-2 and TRBJ2-2, with D unresolved. CDR1 is SGHTA, CDR2 FQGNSA, per germline. Trimming cost V 5 bases and J 6 bases, with 16 bases left between them. The CDR3 has 15 residues. The CDR3 sequence: CASSPIGPNPGELFF. CDR3 nucleotide sequence: TGTGCCAGCAGCCCGATCGGGCCCAATCCCGGGGAGCTGTTTTTT.

In this sample, this clonotype turned up many times. This sequence joins TRBV29-1 and TRBJ2-1, with D possibly being TRBD2 (5 bases). Looked up from germline, CDR1 is SQVTM and CDR2 is ANQGSEA. Deletions cut 4 bases from V and 0 bases from J, with 7 bases between. CDR3 length: 13 amino acids. As DNA, the CDR3 is TGCAGCGTTGGAGGGAGCTCCTACAATGAGCAGTTCTTC. It translates to CSVGGSSYNEQFF.